This T cell receptor (beta chain) was identified during a study of T cell responses to AZD1222 COVID-19 vaccine. Study results and caveats: Of spike-specific TCRs, nearly half reportedly target regions left unmutated in variants. Repertoires were obtained only post-peak T cell response.

CDR3 length equals 15 residues. Trimming took 4 bases from V and 5 from J; bases not matched to a gene: 10. For this clone: Its antigen is not identified.

Sequenced by immunoSEQ multiplex PCR; TCRdb stores in-frame clones only, minus some. The sample yields 100,000 to 150,000 clones, approximately 90% seen once. The V and J genes are TRBV5-3 and TRBJ2-7, with 9 bases aligning to TRBD2. TRBV5-3 is given ORF status, its function remaining uncertain. The sample consisted of peripheral blood, taken on day 0 of MenACWY control vaccination. This TCR derives from an adult in good health. The CDR3 bases are TGTGCCAGAAGCGCGTTAGCGGGAGTCGGGCACGAGCAGTACTTC. Translation gives CARSALAGVGHEQYF.